The 2 T cell receptor beta chains in this list originate from one sample, sequenced in a study of regulatory T cells in long-lasting Graves disease. Time point reported: newly diagnosed GD, antithyroid drugs for less than 3 months. The TCR library used RNA extracted from PBMCs. Arm-PCR of CDR3 regions and iRepertoire HTBI primers were the basis on which TCR beta libraries were built. TCRdb used MiXCR to reprocess the multiplex PCR reads, holding one entry per CDR3 protein. Among 580,000 or so distinct CDR3 sequences listed, 15% to 20% were seen once. The same data also contributed to another study, on T cells in Graves' hyperthyroidism and ophthalmopathy.

The specimen was peripheral blood mononuclear cells (PBMCs), collected at new diagnosis, from a patient treated with antithyroid drugs. These receptors were obtained from a man between 18 and 29 years old with Graves disease.

This clonotype was counted ten times or more. V gene TRBV30 combines with J gene TRBJ1-4; D not certain. The CDR3 is 13 amino acids. V lost 5 bases, J lost 10 bases, and 17 bases lay in between. Germline V CDR1 and CDR2: GTSNPN, SVGIG (reference sequence). CDR3 loop: CAWEDQAKGKLFF. As DNA, the CDR3 is TGTGCCTGGGAGGACCAGGCCAAGGGAAAACTGTTTTTT.

The chain combines TRBV5-5 with TRBJ2-2; 14 bases agree with TRBD2. Germline CDR1 SGHKS, CDR2 YYEKEE (reference sequence). This CDR3 has 19 residues. Trimming removed 3 bases from V and 1 base from J; junction bases left unmatched: 8. DNA of the CDR3: TGTGCCAGCAGCTGGATCGGGACTAGCGGGGGCGGGAACACCGGGGAGCTGTTTTTT. It translates to CASSWIGTSGGGNTGELFF.